The 7 T cell receptor beta chains below come from one sample, sequenced in a study of blood T cells in healthy people across ages. With a J-beta primer mix and a sample-barcoded 5' primer, a second PCR ran about 6 to 11 cycles. TCRdb independently ran MiXCR on the 5' RACE reads; one entry per CDR3 protein. The table includes about 1,400,000 distinct CDR3 sequences, around 42% detected once. The sample consisted of blood. These receptor sequences come from a young woman in good health.

This clonotype was observed a handful of times. The chain carries TRBV25-1 and TRBJ1-2, with 7 bases identical to TRBD1. The germline V gene encodes CDR1 MGHDK and CDR2 SYGVNS. The CDR3 is made up of 13 amino acids. Germline trimming cut 5 bases from V and 6 bases from J; bases unmatched to any gene: 6. This CDR3 reads CASSQDRRNGYTF. CDR3 coding DNA: TGTGCCAGCAGTCAGGACAGGAGGAATGGCTACACCTTC.

The chain couples TRBV7-8 to TRBJ2-7; D might be TRBD2 (5 bases). The J call may be in error: the DNA end matches TRBJ2-5 better. The germline CDR1 and CDR2 sequences are SGHVS and FQNEAQ. This CDR3 spans 14 amino acids. This CDR3 is CATTPWGARETQYF. The DNA of the CDR3 is TGTGCCACCACACCCTGGGGAGCCCGGGAGACCCAGTACTTC.

This chain connects TRBV5-1 to TRBJ2-7; D is unresolved. The CDR3 length is 14 residues. The ends were cut back, 8 bases at V and 3 bases at J, with 18 bases in the middle. The germline CDR1 and CDR2 sequences are SGHRS and YFSETQ. The CDR3 DNA is TGCGCCAGTTCAGAGTCCGGCACCGACTACGAGCAGTACTTC. Its translation is CASSESGTDYEQYF.

This clonotype came up a few times. This chain links TRBV4-1 with TRBJ2-1, with a weak D call TRBD1 (6 bases). The V and J ends lost 4 bases and 10 bases respectively, with 17 bases between them. This CDR3 is built from 14 residues. Germline V gives CDR1 MGHRA, CDR2 YSYEKL. CDR3 DNA sequence: TGCGCCAGCAGCCCCCATGTGGGGGCTGGAGAGCAGTTCTTC. Translating it yields CASSPHVGAGEQFF.

The chain joins TRBV6-5 to TRBJ1-2, with D maybe TRBD1 (5 bases). In germline, CDR1 is MNHEY, CDR2 SVGAGI. This CDR3 has 14 residues. Trimming shortened V by 5 bases and J by 7 bases, and 17 bases separated the two germline ends. CDR3 amino acids: CASSKRDVSGGYTF. The CDR3 DNA reads TGTGCCAGCAGTAAAAGGGACGTCTCTGGTGGCTACACCTTC.

This clonotype turned up a few times. This chain connects TRBV7-2 to TRBJ2-1; TRBD2 agrees at 13 bases. The ends lost 7 bases at V and 7 bases at J; junction bases unmatched: 16. The length of the CDR3 is 18 residues. Per germline, CDR1 SGHTA and CDR2 FQGNSA. Here the CDR3 reads CASKVTQGLAGMGNEQFF. CDR3 coding DNA: TGTGCCAGCAAAGTCACGCAGGGACTAGCGGGAATGGGGAATGAGCAGTTCTTC.

This clonotype has only a few counts. V is TRBV11-2 and J is TRBJ2-3; 9 positions agree with TRBD2. V was pared by 0 bases and J by 4 bases, with 11 bases of the junction left unmatched. The CDR3 has 18 residues. From germline, CDR1 is SGHAT and CDR2 FQNNGV. The chain's CDR3 is CASSLDGLAGITADTQYF. CDR3 nucleotide sequence: TGTGCCAGCAGCTTAGATGGGCTAGCGGGAATTACGGCAGATACGCAGTATTTT.